This T cell receptor beta chain was sequenced during a study of blood T cell repertoires in COVID-19. On the study more broadly: COVID-19 samples, acute and convalescent, were from the United States, Italy and Spain. T cells, B-cell-depleted T cells, or PBMCs provided the cDNA or gDNA that served as material.

The Seattle patients joined while their infection was active and were tracked longitudinally afterward. The V end was cut by 0 bases, the J end by 6 bases, with 6 bases between. The CDR3 loop spans 13 amino acids. The germline CDR1 and CDR2 sequences are SGHDN and FVKESK. Original methodology: Amplification of reference gene primers was used by the study to estimate nucleated cell counts. Clones were read by immunoSEQ multiplex PCR, and TCRdb kept only the in-frame ones, dropping some. D and trimming come from the DNA, and the V and J calls and clone size come from that table. The sample records around 270,000 clones, roughly 84% being singletons.

The TCR comes from a human donor with COVID-19, enrolled during active disease. The donor label of this sample is uncertain. The sample comprised peripheral blood. V gene TRBV14 combines with J gene TRBJ1-5; D gene ambiguous. The CDR3 spells CASSQDESQPQHF. CDR3 bases: TGTGCCAGCAGCCAAGATGAGAGTCAGCCCCAGCATTTT.